This T cell receptor beta chain was identified in a study of regulatory T cells in long-lasting Graves disease (dated by TCRdb to about 2021). Some background on the complete study: Newly diagnosed Graves' disease patients had taken antithyroid drugs for less than 3 months. This study used TCR sequencing and RNA sequencing of peripheral blood to compare persistent Graves' disease patients against newly diagnosed Graves' disease patients. The study was registered as a clinical trial and conducted in China. A total of roughly 33 samples were covered by TCR sequencing, comprising approximately 13 persistent and 20 newly diagnosed Graves' disease patients. Beyond this particular receptor, the publication reports: The study examined only peripheral blood because the primary lesion, thyroid tissue, could not be accessed. Persistent disease showed preferential use of TRBV28, TRBJ1-2 and TRBJ2-5, whereas newly diagnosed disease favored TRBV20-1 and TRBJ2-1. Lower TCR Shannon entropy and fewer highly expanded clones were observed in persistent Graves' disease patients than in newly diagnosed patients, which suggested clonal expansion. Only the TCR beta chain was sequenced and analyzed. Patients with persistent disease shared more public clonotypes (around 2,500) than newly diagnosed patients did (nearly 1,000). As a limitation, the authors acknowledged that the small sample size may reduce accuracy.

The sample's time point label, decoded: newly diagnosed GD, antithyroid drugs for less than 3 months. RNA was extracted from PBMCs in TRIzol for both TCR sequencing and RNA sequencing. Graves' disease was diagnosed according to American Thyroid Association guidelines. Patients were recruited from an endocrinology department in Xi'an, China. From each patient, nine milliliters of peripheral blood was collected into an EDTA anticoagulant tube. Ficoll Paque Plus density gradient separation was used to isolate PBMCs, and no additional T cell sorting was done. An Agilent 2100 Bioanalyzer and agarose gel were used to assess RNA quality, and a NanoDrop 2000 was used to measure RNA concentration. Library preparation used multiplex PCR. The reads were generated on an Illumina HiSeq 4000. To build TCR beta libraries, CDR3 regions were amplified by Arm-PCR using iRepertoire HTBI primers. PCR products were gel purified before sequencing. Under the source paper's analysis protocol: Gene usage analysis of CDR3 amino acid clonotypes used the approximately 56 TRBV and around 13 TRBJ segments found across samples. COPE and FqMerger were used to merge the filtered high-quality paired reads into contigs. BLAST was used to align contigs to the IMGT TRBV, TRBD and TRBJ reference genes, and CDR3 was defined following IMGT. Any clonotype with a frequency above 0.1% was counted as a highly expanded clone. Shannon entropy served as the measure of repertoire diversity, while the Gini coefficient captured V-J evenness. Public clonotypes were defined as clonotypes shared by more than one individual. The raw public data were reprocessed by TCRdb itself: fastp quality trimming at Q25, MiXCR clonotype calling, in-frame beta chains only. Rows are combined by CDR3 protein, so each entry shows the most common genes and DNA. None of the V and J calls come from the authors' own analysis; TCRdb made them. For this sample there are around 460,000 distinct CDR3 sequences; 13% to 15% appear just once. The ten biggest clones cover roughly 18% of the sample.

The CDR3 runs 13 amino acids, cysteine and phenylalanine included. The retained sequence is limited to the CDR3, 39 bases, with the frame set at the first base. The germline V gene encodes CDR1 SGHRS and CDR2 YFSETQ. Trimming takes 2 bases from V and 10 bases from J, and the germline ends sit 12 bases apart. This clonotype was counted ten times or more. The antigen this receptor binds is unknown. No base-level quality is on record; no much larger clone is a single base apart. This same sample was also part of a study on T cells in Graves' hyperthyroidism and ophthalmopathy. The second study, in turn, reports: Graves' hyperthyroidism was defined as stable when no progression to ophthalmopathy occurred over 18 months of follow-up. Hyperthyroidism patients were newly diagnosed, had a disease duration of under 2 months, and were aged 18 to 65 years. Any patient with an uncontrolled infection, another autoimmune disease, pregnancy or lactation was excluded. Diagnoses relied on clinical symptoms, serum thyroxine and TRAb, thyroid ultrasound and orbital computed tomography. The first round of RT-PCR for the TCR CDR3 was performed with the HTBI primer set and the Qiagen OneStep RT-PCR kit. Most expanded thyroid clonotypes (frequency above 0.001) were also detected in blood, a finding suggesting that blood repertoires may reflect thyroid immune responses. A model built on a 13 V-J signature distinguished ophthalmopathy from stable hyperthyroidism, reaching 85% to 90% sensitivity and under 84% specificity in cross-validation and 80%/75% in testing. In validation, progression to ophthalmopathy was predicted by the model with approximately 67% sensitivity and around 76% specificity, a median of approximately 6.5 months before onset. A discovery cohort of about 95 patients, 43 with Graves' ophthalmopathy and about 60 with stable Graves' hyperthyroidism, was used to find distinguishing TCR V-J signatures. An independent validation cohort of under 20 hyperthyroidism patients and roughly 16 patients who later progressed to ophthalmopathy tested prospective prediction of ophthalmopathy. For training and testing, the 100 or so patients in the discovery cohort were randomly divided in a 7:3 ratio. Thyroid tissue and blood T-cell repertoires from several Graves' hyperthyroidism patients were also compared in the study. Once sampling was done, hyperthyroidism patients were given methimazole at a starting dose of 30 mg daily, whereas ophthalmopathy patients were given high-dose intravenous methylprednisolone. A second multiplex PCR round built the libraries, followed by size selection and purification. Libraries were sequenced paired-end with 100 bp reads on an Illumina HiSeq2000. SOAPnuke was used to process the raw data, removing reads that contained adapters or uncalled bases, had a mean Phred below 15, or lacked an exact match to the constant primer or identifier. COPE v1.2.5 was used to merge high-quality paired reads, and clonotypes were defined as unique nucleotide sequences. Clonotypes were aligned to IMGT TRBV, TRBD and TRBJ reference segments using MiTCR v1.1. The analysis was restricted to V-J combinations with a frequency above 0.0001, which together covered 99% to 99.2% of the repertoires. A TCS score was defined as the ratio between F50 (clonal expansion) and ExV (chaos), using BLOSUM62-based TCRdist between CDR3 peptides within each V-J. Welch's t-statistics and random forest reduced roughly 500 V-J features to roughly 13, which were used in a naive Bayes classifier (R e1071). No statistical method was used to fix the sample size in advance, and group allocation was not hidden from the investigators. According to the paper, TCR Vbeta CDR3 sequencing was carried out on 135 peripheral blood samples, which came from 40 to 45 ophthalmopathy, roughly 75 hyperthyroidism and 17 progressor patients.

The chain employs TRBV5-1 and TRBJ2-2; a weak D assignment points to TRBD1 (5 bases agree). The TCR comes from a woman in her forties or fifties with Graves disease. Donor details come from another sample of the same person, matched by shared clones. Material: peripheral blood mononuclear cells (PBMCs), obtained at new diagnosis, from a patient treated with antithyroid drugs. For the CDR3, the sequence is CASSFQGLEELFF. The sequence in DNA is TGCGCCAGCAGCTTCCAGGGCCTTGAGGAGCTGTTTTTT.